This T cell receptor beta chain was retrieved from a study of CD8 T cells in Susac syndrome. The CDR3 sequence is 21 residues long. Per germline, CDR1 SGHTA and CDR2 FQGTGA. J lost 0 bases, V lost 1 base, and 13 bases had no gene match. Random hexamers were used to reverse transcribe the RNA input (roughly 0.5 to 1 ug). TCRdb recomputed calls from the immunoSEQ multiplex PCR reads with MiXCR, one row per CDR3 protein. The data contain 140,000 or so distinct CDR3 sequences, approximately 95% of them seen just once; the ten biggest clones take up around 0.08%. V is TRBV7-3 and J is TRBJ2-6, with TRBD1 identical over 9 bases. Source material: CD4+ T cells from PBMCs. The TCR was taken from a human donor with Susac syndrome. CDR3 protein: CASSLRSPLGQGSSGANVLTF. In DNA form, the CDR3 reads TGTGCCAGCAGCTTAAGGTCTCCCTTGGGACAGGGTTCCTCTGGGGCCAACGTCCTGACTTTC.